This T cell receptor (beta chain) was obtained from a study of blood T cell repertoires in COVID-19. Study context: COVID-19 samples collected from the United States, Italy and Spain covered acute and convalescent phases. The cDNA or gDNA used as material had been derived from T cells, B-cell-depleted T cells, or PBMCs.

Per the authors' pipeline: Reference gene primer amplification gave estimated nucleated cell counts. Clones were read by immunoSEQ multiplex PCR, and TCRdb kept only the in-frame ones, dropping some. V, J and clone size derive from that table, while D and trimming were established from the DNA sequence. Among around 77,000 clones listed, about nine tenths were seen once. This CDR3 is built from 17 residues. Germline V lookup: CDR1 SGHRS, CDR2 YFSETQ. V was clipped by 1 base and J by 2 bases; unmatched bases: 12. The gene calls are TRBV5-1 and TRBJ2-7; 7 positions match TRBD2. Sequenced input: peripheral blood. The sequence derives from a woman of 80 years or more with active or convalescent COVID-19. The CDR3 DNA sequence: TGCGCCAGCAGCTTGATTCTAGCGGCAGGAATAACCTACGAGCAGTACTTC. It specifies CASSLILAAGITYEQYF.